Listed here are 32 T cell receptor beta chains from one sample, sequenced in a study of T cell responses to AZD1222 COVID-19 vaccine. The repertoire was sequenced with immunoSEQ multiplex PCR; TCRdb's copy has only in-frame clones and lacks some. The table includes about 100,000 clones, about 83% detected once. The specimen was peripheral blood, collected on day 0 of AZD1222 vaccination. These receptors all come from an adult in good health.

The gene calls are TRBV6-5 and TRBJ1-5; 7 bases map to TRBD1. The junction had 9 bases not matched to a gene; V was cut back by 10 bases and J by 6 bases. The germline gives CDR1 MNHEY, CDR2 SVGAGI. This CDR3 spans 13 amino acids. CDR3 loop: CATQTGDGQPQHF. The CDR3 DNA follows: TGTGCCACCCAAACAGGGGACGGTCAGCCCCAGCATTTT.

The chain employs TRBV6-5 and TRBJ1-2, with D tentatively TRBD1 (5 bases). Germline V gene sequence: CDR1 MNHEY, CDR2 SVGAGI. Trimming shortened V by 2 bases and J by 3 bases, and 13 bases separated the two germline ends. The CDR3 extends over 15 amino acids. CDR3 sequence (DNA): TGTGCCAGCAGTTACAATCGCCGGGGGGACTATGGCTACACCTTC. Translating gives CASSYNRRGDYGYTF.

V and J are TRBV7-9 and TRBJ1-2; TRBD1 matches 10 bases. CDR3 size: 18 residues. The germline CDR1 and CDR2 sequences are SEHNR and FQNEAQ (reference sequence). The trim removed 0 bases at V and 6 bases at J, leaving 13 bases unmatched. DNA of the CDR3: TGTGCCAGCAGCTTAGCCCGGGACAGGGGTCCTGTGAGTCATGGCTACACCTTC. This encodes CASSLARDRGPVSHGYTF.

In this sample, this clone turned up once. This rearrangement joins TRBV27 to TRBJ2-7; D is tentatively TRBD1 or TRBD2 (5 bases each). V was cut by 4 bases and J by 1 base, with 17 bases left in between. The CDR3 has 16 residues. CDR1 is MNHEY, CDR2 SMNVEV, per germline (reference sequence). The CDR3 protein is CASSSVRGEDSYEQYF. The CDR3, as DNA: TGTGCCAGCAGTTCCGTACGAGGGGAAGATTCCTACGAGCAGTACTTC.

This clone was seen a single time. V is TRBV5-1 and J is TRBJ1-1; D may be TRBD1 (6 bases). The CDR3 loop spans 13 amino acids. The germline CDR1 and CDR2 sequences are SGHRS and YFSETQ. Trimming took off 1 base at V and 7 bases at J, with 11 bases between the two ends. CDR3 DNA sequence: TGCGCCAGCAGCTTGTCAGGGGAGATTGAAGCTTTCTTT. This translates into CASSLSGEIEAFF.

The rearrangement uses TRBV7-6 and TRBJ2-7; 8 bases are shared with TRBD2. The CDR3 spans 17 residues. CDR1 SGHVS and CDR2 FNYEAQ come from the germline V gene. With 5 bases clipped from V and 2 bases from J, the junction kept 14 bases outside the gene matches. The CDR3 DNA sequence: TGTGCCAGCAGCCACACCGGGGGGGGGACTTACCCCTACGAGCAGTACTTC. It encodes CASSHTGGGTYPYEQYF.

The V gene is TRBV2, the J gene TRBJ1-2; D is perhaps TRBD1 (6 bases). The ends were cut back, 6 bases at V and 0 bases at J, with 11 bases in the middle. This CDR3 comprises 14 residues. In germline, CDR1 is SNHLY, CDR2 FYNNEI. The chain's CDR3 is CASRPQGANYGYTF. In nucleotides, the CDR3 is TGTGCCAGCAGACCACAGGGAGCTAACTATGGCTACACCTTC. The full variable domain, with the rest looked up from reference TRBV2 and TRBJ1-2, is EPEVTQTPSHQVTQMGQEVILRCVPISNHLYFYWYRQILGQKVEFLVSFYNNEISEKSEIFDDQFSVERPDGSNFTLKIRSTKLEDSAMYFCASRPQGANYGYTFGSGTRLTVV.

This chain uses TRBV19 with TRBJ1-3; D gene unclear. The CDR3 length is 17 residues. In germline, CDR1 is LNHDA, CDR2 SQIVND (reference sequence). The ends were cut back, 3 bases at V and 0 bases at J, with 15 bases in the middle. The CDR3 nucleotides are TGTGCCAGTAGTATCTCGCCTCGGGCCTACTCTGGAAACACCATATATTTT. Protein: CASSISPRAYSGNTIYF.

This chain links TRBV19 with TRBJ2-7; 7 nucleotides align to TRBD1. The V gene's germline CDR1 is LNHDA and CDR2 SQIVND (reference sequence). The CDR3 totals 14 residues. J was trimmed by 2 bases and V by 3 bases; bases with no gene match: 4. The chain's CDR3 is CASSMSTGTYEQYF. The CDR3 nucleotides are TGTGCCAGTAGTATGTCGACAGGGACCTACGAGCAGTACTTC.

The chain employs TRBV5-1 and TRBJ1-5; the match to TRBD1 covers 9 bases. The germline V gene has CDR1 SGHRS and CDR2 YFSETQ. The CDR3 is made up of 15 amino acids. V shed 4 bases, J shed 5 bases, and the junction held 7 bases outside the gene matches. The CDR3 loop is CASSQGDRDYQPQHF. The CDR3 nucleotides are TGCGCCAGCAGCCAGGGGGACAGGGATTATCAGCCCCAGCATTTT.

This clone showed up just a few times. V gene TRBV7-9 combines with J gene TRBJ1-1; D gene uncertain. This CDR3 comprises 11 residues. Germline loops: CDR1 SEHNR, CDR2 FQNEAQ (reference sequence). V was shortened by 5 bases and J by 7 bases, with 8 bases between the two germline ends. CDR3 protein: CASSHGVEAFF. In DNA, the CDR3 is TGTGCCAGCAGCCACGGAGTTGAAGCTTTCTTT.

The chain couples TRBV5-1 to TRBJ2-5; TRBD2 is a possible D gene (6 bases). Trimming left V 2 bases short and J 3 bases short, with 11 bases between. This CDR3 contains 14 residues. Germline V lookup: CDR1 SGHRS, CDR2 YFSETQ. CDR3 sequence (DNA): TGCGCCAGCAGCTTCGCGCCGGGGGAAGAGACCCAGTACTTC. It codes for CASSFAPGEETQYF.

This clone was counted once. This sequence joins TRBV28 and TRBJ2-7; D is unresolved. Germline CDR1 MDHEN, CDR2 SYDVKM. V was clipped by 3 bases and J by 2 bases, with 17 bases between them. The CDR3 runs 16 residues. Here the CDR3 DNA reads TGTGCCAGCAGTTTCTCCTACGACCATTTGACCTACGAGCAGTACTTC. This gives the protein CASSFSYDHLTYEQYF.

This clone has just one count. The CDR3 loop is CSVEGSSYEQYF. The DNA of the CDR3 is TGCAGCGTTGAAGGTTCCTCCTACGAGCAGTACTTC. The chain couples TRBV29-1 to TRBJ2-7, with no clear D. From germline, CDR1 is SQVTM and CDR2 ANQGSEA. The germline V and J ends were trimmed by 1 base and 0 bases, with 4 bases remaining between them. The CDR3 contains 12 residues.

The V gene is TRBV28, the J gene TRBJ1-4, with a tentative D call TRBD1 (6 bases). The CDR3 runs 15 residues. Trimming left V 5 bases short and J 11 bases short, with 21 bases between. CDR1 and CDR2 from the germline V gene are MDHEN and SYDVKM. The CDR3 DNA is TGTGCCAGCAGTAGAGGGGGGATCCAAACCCAGAAACTGTTTTTT. Protein: CASSRGGIQTQKLFF.

This rearrangement joins TRBV5-1 to TRBJ2-2, with unresolved D. The CDR3 covers 14 residues. The V gene's germline CDR1 is SGHRS and CDR2 YFSETQ. The ends were cut back, 6 bases at V and 0 bases at J, with 9 bases in the middle. CDR3 sequence reads: CASKRRPNTGELFF. CDR3 sequence (DNA): TGCGCCAGCAAACGCCGGCCGAACACCGGGGAGCTGTTTTTT.

This chain joins TRBV10-3 and TRBJ1-1; D not resolved. V was trimmed by 0 bases and J by 1 base, leaving 12 bases between them. The CDR3 spans 16 residues. Germline loops: CDR1 ENHRY, CDR2 SYGVKD. The CDR3: CAISESNKGENTEAFF. The CDR3 DNA reads TGTGCCATCAGTGAGTCGAATAAGGGAGAGAACACTGAAGCTTTCTTT.

The V and J genes are TRBV19 and TRBJ2-3, with 8 bases aligning to TRBD2. Germline trimming cut 3 bases from V and 3 bases from J; bases unmatched to any gene: 5. Germline CDR1 and CDR2: LNHDA and SQIVND (reference sequence). This CDR3 spans 15 amino acids. This CDR3 is CASSMGGGPTDTQYF. In DNA form, the CDR3 reads TGTGCCAGTAGTATGGGCGGGGGGCCGACAGATACGCAGTATTTT.

This chain links TRBV19 with TRBJ1-5, with 8 bases that match TRBD1. Germline CDR1 and CDR2: LNHDA and SQIVND (reference sequence). This CDR3 is built from 17 residues. V trimming: 6 bases; J trimming: 3 bases; junction bases outside the gene matches: 13. The CDR3 DNA sequence: TGTGCCAGTAGCCGAGTTAGGATGGACAGGGACAATCAGCCCCAGCATTTT. It translates to CASSRVRMDRDNQPQHF.

The sample holds one count of this clone. The gene calls are TRBV7-9 and TRBJ2-5, with D uncertain. The CDR3 contains 14 residues. The V and J ends lost 0 bases and 0 bases respectively, with 5 bases between them. CDR1 and CDR2 from the germline V gene are SEHNR and FQNEAQ (reference sequence). The CDR3 here is CASSLAVHQETQYF. The CDR3 nucleotides read TGTGCCAGCAGCTTAGCTGTGCACCAAGAGACCCAGTACTTC.

The chain links TRBV18 to TRBJ2-7, with 10 bases fitting TRBD2. Germline trimming cut 3 bases from V and 0 bases from J; bases unmatched to any gene: 5. This CDR3 spans 16 amino acids. Germline CDR1 reads KGHSH; CDR2 reads LQKENI. The CDR3 nucleotides read TGTGCCAGCTCACCGAGGACTAGCGGTAACTCCTACGAGCAGTACTTC. Translation: CASSPRTSGNSYEQYF.

This clone was observed a handful of times. This chain connects TRBV29-1 to TRBJ1-5; unclear D gene. Between the trimmed V and J ends, which lost 5 bases and 0 bases, there was a span of 8 bases. The CDR3 runs to 13 residues. Germline V gene sequence: CDR1 SQVTM, CDR2 ANQGSEA. Written as DNA, the CDR3 is TGCAGCGTTCAGGAAAATAGCAATCAGCCCCAGCATTTT. Encoded protein: CSVQENSNQPQHF.

This clone was seen ten or more times. V gene TRBV7-2 combines with J gene TRBJ1-2, with D possibly TRBD1 on 5 matching bases. CDR3 length: 13 amino acids. V lost 8 bases and J lost 3, with 13 bases in between. Germline CDR1 is SGHTA and CDR2 is FQGNSA. The CDR3 loop reads CASSTSGYYGYTF. As DNA, the CDR3 is TGTGCCAGCTCCACGTCAGGGTACTATGGCTACACCTTC. The full variable domain, rest sourced from reference TRBV7-2 and TRBJ1-2, is GAGVSQSPSNKVTEKGKDVELRCDPISGHTALYWYRQSLGQGLEFLIYFQGNSAPDKSGLPSDRFSAERTGGSVSTLTIQRTQQEDSAVYLCASSTSGYYGYTFGSGTRLTVV.

The rearrangement links TRBV7-9 to TRBJ1-1, with D unresolved. Germline-derived CDR1 and CDR2 are SEHNR and FQNEAQ (reference sequence). This CDR3 region has 14 residues. Trimming removed 1 base from V and 11 bases from J, with 17 bases in between. The CDR3, as DNA: TGTGCCAGCAGCTTAGAGGCGGGAACGGCGGATGCTTTCTTT. The encoded protein is CASSLEAGTADAFF. The entire variable domain, with the rest obtained from reference TRBV7-9 and TRBJ1-1, is as follows: DTGVSQNPRHKITKRGQNVTFRCDPISEHNRLYWYRQTLGQGPEFLTYFQNEAQLEKSRLLSDRFSAERPKGSFSTLEIQRTEQGDSAMYLCASSLEAGTADAFFGQGTRLTVV.

The chain combines TRBV7-2 with TRBJ2-2; 8 bases match TRBD1. The CDR3 totals 16 residues. Per germline, CDR1 SGHTA and CDR2 FQGNSA. V trimming: 2 bases; J trimming: 4 bases; junction bases outside the gene matches: 6. The CDR3 here is CASSLQSDRGTGELFF. CDR3 DNA sequence: TGTGCCAGCAGCTTACAATCCGACAGGGGCACCGGGGAGCTGTTTTTT.

The chain is built from TRBV18 and TRBJ1-1; 8 bases are shared with TRBD1. V trimming: 1 base; J trimming: 0 bases; junction bases outside the gene matches: 4. CDR1 is KGHSH and CDR2 is LQKENI in the germline V gene. CDR3 length equals 16 residues. For the CDR3, the DNA is TGTGCCAGCTCACCACAACTGGGACAGGTGAACACTGAAGCTTTCTTT. Translated, it gives CASSPQLGQVNTEAFF.

V is TRBV9 and J is TRBJ2-3; 9 nucleotides line up with TRBD2. Germline assignment: CDR1 SGDLS and CDR2 YYNGEE. The CDR3 spans 16 residues. V trimming: 0 bases; J trimming: 4 bases; junction bases outside the gene matches: 6. This CDR3 is CASSVASGTGADTQYF. The CDR3 bases are TGTGCCAGCAGCGTAGCTAGCGGGACCGGCGCAGATACGCAGTATTTT.

The chain recombines TRBV6-5 with TRBJ2-3; 9 nucleotides agree with TRBD1. The CDR3 is made up of 15 amino acids. The germline V gene has CDR1 MNHEY and CDR2 SVGAGI. V lost 0 bases and J lost 8; bases outside the gene matches: 6. CDR3 DNA: TGTGCCAGCAGTTACTCGGACAGGGGTTCTGGTACGCAGTATTTT. Translated, it gives CASSYSDRGSGTQYF.

Note on this clone: The germline gene is not matched at one end of the junction; a read error may be the cause. The CDR3 sequence is CASSLSAGWEQYF. The CDR3 DNA reads TGCGCCAGCAGTTTATCGGCAGGATGGGAGCAGTACTTC. This rearrangement joins TRBV28 to TRBJ2-7; D not certain. CDR1 MDHEN and CDR2 SYDVKM come from the germline V gene. The CDR3 spans 13 residues.

V gene TRBV28 combines with J gene TRBJ1-5; 7 bases line up with TRBD1. Losses at the gene ends were 4 bases for V and 9 bases for J; bases not matched to a gene: 9. This CDR3 region has 14 residues. The germline V gene has CDR1 MDHEN and CDR2 SYDVKM. CDR3: CASSSGQAVRPQHF. The CDR3 DNA sequence: TGTGCCAGCAGTTCCGGACAGGCCGTAAGGCCCCAGCATTTT.

The rearrangement links TRBV7-3 to TRBJ1-2, with 8 bases lining up with TRBD1. CDR3 length: 13 residues. The ends lost 3 bases at V and 7 bases at J; junction bases unmatched: 4. CDR1 is SGHTA and CDR2 is FQGTGA in the germline V gene. The DNA of the CDR3 is TGTGCCAGCAGCTTGGCCGGGACAGGTGGCTACACCTTC. Its translation: CASSLAGTGGYTF.

V and J are TRBV9 and TRBJ2-7; D is undetermined. Trimming removed 3 bases from V and 2 bases from J, with 9 bases in between. Germline V gene sequence: CDR1 SGDLS, CDR2 YYNGEE. The CDR3 is 13 residues long. The CDR3 reads CASSAGPAYEQYF. The DNA of the CDR3 is TGTGCCAGCAGCGCCGGGCCCGCCTACGAGCAGTACTTC.